The 25 T cell receptor beta chains in this list originate from one sample, sequenced in a study of early T cells in non-severe SARS-CoV-2 infection. TCRdb re-called the 5' RACE reads with MiXCR, one entry per CDR3 protein. The table lists 69,000 or so distinct CDR3 sequences, less than 15% of them singletons, with 5.2% in the top ten. What was sequenced was whole blood. All receptors come from an adult who was a healthcare worker with PCR-confirmed SARS-CoV-2 infection or an uninfected control (not recorded which).

There are many counts of this clonotype. V and J are TRBV20-1 and TRBJ2-5; 7 bases are shared with TRBD2. The V gene's germline CDR1 is DFQATT and CDR2 SNEGSKA (reference sequence). Trimming at V came to 2 bases and at J to 5 bases, leaving 5 bases not matched to a gene. The CDR3 extends over 13 amino acids. The CDR3 DNA reads as TGCAGTGCTAGATCAAGAGCGGGGGAGACCCAGTACTTC. Amino acids: CSARSRAGETQYF.

This clonotype occurred a few times. The chain is built from TRBV18 and TRBJ1-4, with D possibly being TRBD1 (5 bases). Trimming removed 3 bases from V and 3 bases from J, with 20 bases in between. The CDR3 covers 18 residues. The germline V gene has CDR1 KGHSH and CDR2 LQKENI. CDR3 amino acids: CASSPNLATDRSNEKLFF. The CDR3, as DNA: TGTGCCAGCTCACCGAACCTTGCAACCGACAGATCTAATGAAAAACTGTTTTTT.

This clonotype occurred a few times. The chain is built from TRBV29-1 and TRBJ1-1; D remains unclear. The CDR3 covers 10 residues. Germline values: CDR1 SQVTM, CDR2 ANQGSEA. Trimming left V 7 bases short and J 2 bases short, with 5 bases between. CDR3 in DNA: TGCAGCGGTAAAAACACTGAAGCTTTCTTT. Translating it yields CSGKNTEAFF.

The chain combines TRBV4-1 with TRBJ1-5, with 8 bases that match TRBD1. V shed 1 base and J 5 bases; nucleotides not matched to a gene: 4. The CDR3 has 15 residues. Germline loops: CDR1 MGHRA, CDR2 YSYEKL. The CDR3 DNA follows: TGCGCCAGCAGCCAAGTTCCACAGGGGGATCAGCCCCAGCATTTT. Translated: CASSQVPQGDQPQHF.

This clonotype was detected a few times. V and J are TRBV5-1 and TRBJ2-1; weak D call: TRBD2 (6 bases). The CDR3 is 17 residues long. CDR1 is SGHRS and CDR2 is YFSETQ in the germline V gene. Trimming shortened V by 2 bases and J by 0 bases, and 15 bases separated the two germline ends. CDR3 protein: CASSLLPLASSYNEQFF. The CDR3 DNA sequence: TGCGCCAGCAGCTTACTCCCGCTAGCGAGCTCCTACAATGAGCAGTTCTTC.

The table lists this clonotype with a few counts. The V gene is TRBV10-3, the J gene TRBJ2-1; D is uncertain. Trimming stripped 0 bases from V and 3 bases from J, with 9 bases between. This CDR3 comprises 15 residues. Germline lookup yields CDR1 ENHRY and CDR2 SYGVKD. This chain's CDR3 is CAISESRDRYNEQFF. As DNA, the CDR3 is TGTGCCATCAGTGAGTCTAGGGATCGCTACAATGAGCAGTTCTTC.

The sample holds a few counts of this clonotype. J is TRBJ2-2 and V is TRBV29-1, with a tentative D call TRBD1 (7 bases). CDR3 length equals 14 residues. V was clipped by 7 bases and J by 5 bases, with 17 bases between them. CDR1 and CDR2 from the germline V gene are SQVTM and ANQGSEA. CDR3 coding DNA: TGCAGCGGCCGAGGAGGGGGCCGAACCGGGGAGCTGTTTTTT. It yields the protein CSGRGGGRTGELFF.

The V call is TRBV7-3, the J call TRBJ2-6, with 8 bases aligning to TRBD1. CDR1 and CDR2 (germline): SGHTA, FQGTGA. The length of the CDR3 is 18 residues. V was pared by 5 bases and J by 4 bases, with 13 bases of the junction left unmatched. The CDR3 here is CASSRTFQGAPGANVLTF. The CDR3 DNA sequence: TGTGCCAGCAGCCGCACCTTTCAGGGGGCGCCGGGGGCCAACGTCCTGACTTTC.

This chain connects TRBV12-3 or TRBV12-4 to TRBJ2-5; no definite D call. V was shortened by 5 bases and J by 5 bases, with 15 bases between the two germline ends. This CDR3 has 14 amino acids. For the CDR3, the DNA is TGTGCCAGCAGTAACCCACCCCTTGTGGAGACCCAGTACTTC. It translates to CASSNPPLVETQYF.

This clonotype was recorded a few times. V and J are TRBV7-2 and TRBJ2-5; D gene ambiguous. Germline V gene lookup returns CDR1 SGHTA and CDR2 FQGNSA. V dropped 2 bases and J dropped 1 base, with 5 bases sitting between them. The CDR3 runs to 13 residues. The CDR3: CASSLIIQETQYF. Written as DNA, the CDR3 is TGTGCCAGCAGCTTAATCATCCAAGAGACCCAGTACTTC.

The table lists this clonotype with a few counts. This rearrangement joins TRBV9 to TRBJ2-2, with D hard to call. Germline V CDR1 and CDR2: SGDLS, YYNGEE. This CDR3 spans 15 amino acids. Trimming left V 0 bases short and J 4 bases short, with 10 bases between. In DNA, the CDR3 is TGTGCCAGCAGCGTAGCCGTAGTTGGCACCGGGGAGCTGTTTTTT. Amino acid sequence: CASSVAVVGTGELFF. The complete variable domain, with remaining parts taken from reference TRBV9 and TRBJ2-2, reads DSGVTQTPKHLITATGQRVTLRCSPRSGDLSVYWYQQSLDQGLQFLIQYYNGEERAKGNILERFSAQQFPDLHSELNLSSLELGDSALYFCASSVAVVGTGELFFGEGSRLTVL.

This clonotype came up a few times. The chain recombines TRBV7-9 with TRBJ2-7, with 7 nucleotides matching TRBD2. The junction had 2 bases not matched to a gene; V was cut back by 5 bases and J by 7 bases. This CDR3 contains 11 residues. Per germline, CDR1 SEHNR and CDR2 FQNEAQ (reference sequence). Written as DNA, the CDR3 is TGTGCCAGCAGCCCGGGGGGAGAGCAGTACTTC. Protein: CASSPGGEQYF.

The CDR3 DNA reads TGTGCCAGCAGTTTATTTTGGGGGCCGGGTCAGCCCCAGCATTTT. Translation: CASSLFWGPGQPQHF. This chain uses TRBV27 with TRBJ1-5, with TRBD1 as a possible D gene (6 bases). Germline assignment: CDR1 MNHEY and CDR2 SMNVEV (reference sequence). V shed 1 base and J shed 6 bases, with 13 bases lying between them. This CDR3 spans 15 amino acids.

This clonotype was found many times. The chain recombines TRBV3-1 with TRBJ2-7, with TRBD2 matching over 8 bases. Trimming at V came to 1 base and at J to 5 bases, leaving 7 bases not matched to a gene. The CDR3 runs to 15 residues. CDR1 is LGHDT and CDR2 is YNNKEL in the germline V gene (reference sequence). This CDR3 reads CASSQVGSGADEQYF. As DNA, the CDR3 is TGTGCCAGCAGCCAAGTGGGTAGCGGGGCGGACGAGCAGTACTTC.

The chain recombines TRBV29-1 with TRBJ2-7; a weak D match, TRBD1 (5 bases). The CDR3 extends over 11 amino acids. V lost 3 bases, J lost 4 bases, and 7 bases lay in between. Germline loops: CDR1 SQVTM, CDR2 ANQGSEA. In nucleotides, the CDR3 is TGCAGCGTTGATAGGGGATACGAGCAGTACTTC. This translates into CSVDRGYEQYF.

This clonotype was counted many times. The genes are TRBV5-5 and TRBJ1-1, with TRBD1 identical over 9 bases. This CDR3 spans 17 amino acids. Germline V lookup: CDR1 SGHKS, CDR2 YYEKEE (reference sequence). Trimming removed 1 base from V and 0 bases from J; junction bases left unmatched: 7. CDR3 nucleotide sequence: TGTGCCAGCAGCTTGAGTACAGGGGGCCTGTTGAACACTGAAGCTTTCTTT. This encodes CASSLSTGGLLNTEAFF.

In its sample, this clonotype was seen a few times. This rearrangement joins TRBV28 to TRBJ1-3; a possible D gene is TRBD1 (5 bases). Germline V CDR1 and CDR2: MDHEN, SYDVKM. V lost 6 bases and J 2 bases, leaving 5 bases between the germline ends. The CDR3 is made up of 12 amino acids. CDR3 nucleotides: TGTGCCAGCAGCAGGGCTGGAAACACCATATATTTT. Translated, it gives CASSRAGNTIYF.

This clonotype was seen a handful of times. The chain carries TRBV20-1 and TRBJ2-5; no definite D call. Between the trimmed V and J ends, which lost 3 bases and 0 bases, there was a span of 5 bases. Germline CDR1 reads DFQATT; CDR2 reads SNEGSKA (reference sequence). The CDR3 totals 12 residues. The DNA for the CDR3 is TGCAGTGCTAGTTATAACCAAGAGACCCAGTACTTC. Translation: CSASYNQETQYF.

This clonotype was seen a few times. The rearrangement joins TRBV19 to TRBJ2-5, with D possibly TRBD1 on 6 matching bases. The CDR3 runs 14 residues. Germline-derived CDR1 and CDR2 are LNHDA and SQIVND (reference sequence). V shed 3 bases and J shed 5 bases, with 13 bases lying between them. The CDR3 protein is CASSINRVSETQYF. As DNA, the CDR3 is TGTGCCAGTAGTATCAACAGGGTTTCGGAGACCCAGTACTTC.

This clonotype occurred a few times. This chain uses TRBV7-9 with TRBJ1-1; D remains ambiguous. The CDR3 runs 13 residues. The V and J ends lost 1 base and 5 bases respectively, with 8 bases between them. CDR1 and CDR2 from the germline V gene are SEHNR and FQNEAQ (reference sequence). The CDR3: CASSLEPSTEAFF. DNA for the CDR3: TGTGCCAGCAGCTTAGAACCTAGTACTGAAGCTTTCTTT.

This clonotype has ten or more counts. V and J are TRBV9 and TRBJ2-7, with D possibly being TRBD2 (5 bases). Trimming took off 1 base at V and 7 bases at J, with 15 bases between the two ends. This CDR3 has 14 residues. Germline values: CDR1 SGDLS, CDR2 YYNGEE. In DNA form, the CDR3 reads TGTGCCAGCAGCGTACTTTCAGCGGATGGGGAGCAGTACTTC. It encodes CASSVLSADGEQYF.

At least ten counts were recorded for this clonotype. CDR3 bases: TGTGCCACCATAACAGGGGAATGGTGGACCGGGGAGCTGTTTTTT. It codes for CATITGEWWTGELFF. The chain joins TRBV12-3 or TRBV12-4 to TRBJ2-2; 7 bases agree with TRBD1. The CDR3 totals 15 residues. The V and J ends lost 10 bases and 5 bases, in that order; junction bases with no gene match: 13.

V is TRBV29-1 and J is TRBJ1-1, with D possibly TRBD1 on 5 matching bases. Trimming took 4 bases from V and 1 from J, leaving 10 bases between them. This CDR3 region has 13 residues. Germline CDR1 and CDR2: SQVTM and ANQGSEA. The CDR3 here is CSVGQSPNTEAFF. CDR3 DNA: TGCAGCGTTGGACAGAGCCCGAACACTGAAGCTTTCTTT.

V and J are TRBV6-2 or TRBV6-3 and TRBJ2-7, with a tentative D call TRBD2 (5 bases). The CDR3 has 15 residues. The germline V and J ends were trimmed by 11 bases and 5 bases, with 25 bases remaining between them. Germline V gene lookup returns CDR1 MNHEY and CDR2 SVGEGT. CDR3: CASSRAVGGGDEQYF. The CDR3 bases are TGTGCCTCCTCAAGGGCAGTCGGAGGTGGGGACGAGCAGTACTTC.

This clonotype was counted a few times. The chain uses TRBV7-2 and TRBJ2-4; 10 bases are a match to TRBD1. J lost 10 bases, V lost 4 bases, and 7 bases had no gene match. CDR1 and CDR2 (germline): SGHTA, FQGNSA. This CDR3 has 14 amino acids. In nucleotides, the CDR3 is TGTGCCAGCAGCTACCGGACAGGGGGTTTTATTCAGTACTTC. Amino acid sequence: CASSYRTGGFIQYF.